This TCR beta chain was recorded in a study of PD-L1 blockade in urothelial cancer. As regards this clone: The antigen is undetermined.

Clones were read by immunoSEQ multiplex PCR, and TCRdb kept only the in-frame ones, dropping some. The repertoire holds more than 20,000 clones, about 83% seen once, with approximately 3% in the top ten. Findings and caveats of the study: Clones that were tumor-associated expanded more in the blood of durable-benefit patients at 3 weeks.

The CDR3 spans 13 residues. Germline lookup yields CDR1 MNHEY and CDR2 SVGAGI. The V and J ends lost 5 bases and 10 bases, in that order; junction bases with no gene match: 8. The specimen was PBMCs, collected around atezolizumab (anti-PD-L1) treatment. The chain uses TRBV6-5 and TRBJ2-1; 7 bases are a match to TRBD1. This clonotype was sampled from a man in his forties or fifties with urothelial cancer. DNA of the CDR3: TGTGCCAGCAGTCACGACAGGGTTGGAGAGCAGTTCTTC. It encodes CASSHDRVGEQFF.